These 15 T cell receptor beta chains originate from one sample sequenced in a study of human CD8 memory T cell subsets. Libraries of TCR beta chains were produced by 5' RACE (UMI-labeled). Following a re-call of the 5' RACE reads, TCRdb has one entry per CDR3 protein and lacks DNA. This sample's clone table lists 9,500 to 15,000 distinct CDR3 sequences. Sequencing input: CD8+ T cells from PBMCs. These receptors originate from a human donor in good health.

The chain has TRBV7-2 and TRBJ2-7; the D call of TRBD1 rests on TCRdb alone, since no DNA is present to check it. The CDR3 is made up of 15 amino acids. CDR1 is SGHTA and CDR2 is FQGNSA in the germline V gene. The CDR3 is CASSLATGHGNEQYF.

Frequency places this clonotype as medium-sized. The chain couples TRBV6-5 to TRBJ1-1. Germline assignment: CDR1 MNHEY and CDR2 SVGAGI. This CDR3 region has 14 residues. CDR3 residues: CASRVGPIFFEAFF.

The chain couples TRBV14 to TRBJ2-2; the TCRdb call, TRBD2, lacks DNA for checking. Per the germline V gene, CDR1 is SGHDN and CDR2 is FVKESK. The CDR3 loop spans 16 amino acids. The CDR3 sequence: CASRGLLAGESGELFF.

This chain uses TRBV3-1 with TRBJ2-1; the TRBD2 assignment by TCRdb is unverifiable without DNA. CDR1 is LGHDT, CDR2 YNNKEL, per germline (reference sequence). The CDR3 covers 16 residues. CDR3 in amino acids: CASSQGPSGRYNEQFF.

Its frequency marks this clonotype as medium-sized. The chain has TRBV4-1 and TRBJ1-2. CDR1 and CDR2 from the germline V gene are MGHRA and YSYEKL. The CDR3 extends over 15 amino acids. The CDR3 loop reads CASSREGAVNYGYTF.

V gene TRBV4-3 combines with J gene TRBJ2-2. The CDR3 has 14 residues. Germline-derived CDR1 and CDR2 are LGHNA and YSLEER. CDR3 amino acids: CASSQDYWTGELFF.

The rearrangement joins TRBV7-2 to TRBJ2-1; the TRBD2 assignment by TCRdb is unverifiable without DNA. CDR3 size: 16 residues. CDR1 and CDR2 (germline): SGHTA, FQGNSA. CDR3: CASSPKTSGVYNEQFF.

The chain combines TRBV7-9 with TRBJ2-1; TCRdb's assignment of TRBD2 cannot be checked, as there is no DNA. CDR1 and CDR2 from the germline V gene are SEHNR and FQNEAQ (reference sequence). The CDR3 contains 15 residues. CDR3 protein: CASSLREREDYEQFF.

The V gene is TRBV12-3 or TRBV12-4, the J gene TRBJ1-2. This CDR3 has 13 residues. CDR3 in amino acids: CASSPGRIYGYTF.

This clonotype is identified as medium-sized from frequency. The chain combines TRBV7-8 with TRBJ2-3. Germline CDR1 is SGHVS and CDR2 is FQNEAQ. This CDR3 contains 15 residues. The CDR3 is CASSPRYGGTDTQYF.

This chain connects TRBV7-7 to TRBJ2-1; TCRdb reports TRBD1, a call that lacks DNA to check it against. The CDR3 has 13 amino acids. CDR1 SSHAT and CDR2 FNYEAQ come from the germline V gene (reference sequence). The CDR3 spells CASSPGTINEQFF.

Frequency places this clonotype as medium-sized. V is TRBV7-7 and J is TRBJ2-5; TCRdb indicates TRBD1, and absent DNA this call remains unverified. Germline-derived CDR1 and CDR2 are SSHAT and FNYEAQ (reference sequence). The CDR3 extends over 15 amino acids. The CDR3 is CASGDRTGGGETQYF.

The CDR3 loop reads CASSLDLRGYNEQFF. This chain uses TRBV11-3 with TRBJ2-1. Germline lookup yields CDR1 SGHNT and CDR2 YENEEA. This CDR3 contains 15 residues. Filled out from reference TRBV11-3 and TRBJ2-1, the complete variable domain reads EAGVVQSPRYKIIEKKQPVAFWCNPISGHNTLYWYLQNLGQGPELLIRYENEEAVDDSQLPKDRFSAERLKGVDSTLKIQPAELGDSAVYLCASSLDLRGYNEQFFGPGTRLTVL.

The V and J genes are TRBV14 and TRBJ2-5. CDR1 is SGHDN and CDR2 is FVKESK in the germline V gene. The CDR3 is 13 amino acids. The CDR3 protein is CASRYGVEETQYF.

This sequence joins TRBV4-2 and TRBJ2-3; TCRdb names TRBD2, which stays unverified in the absence of DNA. CDR3 size: 17 residues. Per germline, CDR1 LGHNA and CDR2 YNFKEQ. Here the CDR3 reads CASSQEGEREIVDTQYF.